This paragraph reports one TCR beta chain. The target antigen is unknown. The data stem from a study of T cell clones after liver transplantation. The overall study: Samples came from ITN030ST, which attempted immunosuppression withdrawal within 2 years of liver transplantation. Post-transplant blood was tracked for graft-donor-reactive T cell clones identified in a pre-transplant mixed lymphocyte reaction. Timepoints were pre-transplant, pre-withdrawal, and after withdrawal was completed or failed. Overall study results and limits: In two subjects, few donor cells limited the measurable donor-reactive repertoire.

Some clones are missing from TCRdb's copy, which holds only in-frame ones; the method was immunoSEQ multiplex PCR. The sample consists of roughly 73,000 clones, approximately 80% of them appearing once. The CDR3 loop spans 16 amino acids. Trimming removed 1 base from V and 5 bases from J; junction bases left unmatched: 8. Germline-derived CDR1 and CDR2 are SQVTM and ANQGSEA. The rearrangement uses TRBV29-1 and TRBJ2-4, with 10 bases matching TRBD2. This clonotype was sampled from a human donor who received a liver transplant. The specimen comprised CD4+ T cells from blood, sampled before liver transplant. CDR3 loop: CSVEGLAGEGENIQYF. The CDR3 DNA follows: TGCAGCGTTGAAGGTCTAGCGGGAGAGGGGGAAAACATTCAGTACTTC.